A selection of T cell receptor beta chains follows, all from one sample in a study of technical replicates of blood from a handful of donors. Here immunoSEQ multiplex PCR was the method, and the copy in TCRdb shows in-frame clones only, minus some. There are tens of thousands of clones in the sample; approximately 96% occur only once, and around 0.2% lies in the top ten. Sample: T cells isolated from PBMCs. The receptors originated from a human donor in good health. The CDR3 runs from the conserved cysteine through the conserved F or W. Fields, in order: J gene, D gene, V gene, clone size, CDR3 protein, CDR3 DNA. The D gene is left open where the match is weak. Clone sizes are given selectively: once, few, many, or a class where the clone is expanded.

J gene: TRBJ2-7; D gene: -; V gene: TRBV10-3; clone size: once; CDR3 protein: CAISERGNEQYF; CDR3 DNA: TGTGCCATCAGTGAGAGGGGCAACGAGCAGTACTTC
J gene: TRBJ2-1; D gene: -; V gene: TRBV9; clone size: -; CDR3 protein: CASSYRDDNEQFF; CDR3 DNA: TGTGCCAGCAGCTACAGGGACGACAATGAGCAGTTCTTC
J gene: TRBJ2-5; D gene: -; V gene: TRBV5-6; clone size: -; CDR3 protein: CASSLVGLGTQYF; CDR3 DNA: TGTGCCAGCAGCTTGGTCGGGTTAGGGACCCAGTACTTC
J gene: TRBJ2-1; D gene: -; V gene: TRBV6-5; clone size: once; CDR3 protein: CASSQGGDTHNEQFF; CDR3 DNA: TGTGCCAGCAGTCAGGGAGGCGACACACACAATGAGCAGTTCTTC
J gene: TRBJ2-1; D gene: TRBD2; V gene: TRBV6-6; clone size: -; CDR3 protein: CASKRTSGSSYNEQFF; CDR3 DNA: TGTGCCAGCAAGAGGACTAGCGGGAGCTCCTACAATGAGCAGTTCTTC
J gene: TRBJ1-2; D gene: -; V gene: TRBV6-5; clone size: -; CDR3 protein: CASSYSPSTRGYTF; CDR3 DNA: TGTGCCAGCAGTTATTCCCCCTCGACACGCGGCTACACCTTC
J gene: TRBJ2-3; D gene: -; V gene: TRBV6-5; clone size: -; CDR3 protein: CASSYSDFGTDTQYF; CDR3 DNA: TGTGCCAGCAGTTATTCCGATTTCGGTACAGATACGCAGTATTTT
J gene: TRBJ1-2; D gene: -; V gene: TRBV5-4; clone size: -; CDR3 protein: CASSLSADYGYTF; CDR3 DNA: TGTGCCAGCAGCTTATCGGCGGACTATGGCTACACCTTC
J gene: TRBJ1-3; D gene: -; V gene: TRBV6-1; clone size: once; CDR3 protein: CASRGSGSNRNTIYF; CDR3 DNA: TGTGCCAGCAGAGGCTCAGGTTCCAATCGGAACACCATATATTTT
J gene: TRBJ2-7; D gene: TRBD2; V gene: TRBV6-5; clone size: -; CDR3 protein: CASRPLAGPAYEQYF; CDR3 DNA: TGTGCCAGCAGACCTCTAGCGGGCCCCGCCTACGAGCAGTACTTC
J gene: TRBJ1-1; D gene: -; V gene: TRBV10-3; clone size: -; CDR3 protein: CAISPTRNTEAFF; CDR3 DNA: TGTGCCATCAGCCCGACACGGAACACTGAAGCTTTCTTT
J gene: TRBJ2-5; D gene: -; V gene: TRBV7-9; clone size: -; CDR3 protein: CASSAKAARQETQYF; CDR3 DNA: TGTGCCAGCAGCGCGAAGGCGGCTAGGCAAGAGACCCAGTACTTC
J gene: TRBJ2-3; D gene: -; V gene: TRBV27; clone size: -; CDR3 protein: CASSLVQGSADTQYF; CDR3 DNA: TGTGCCAGCAGTTTAGTACAGGGAAGTGCAGATACGCAGTATTTT
J gene: TRBJ2-5; D gene: TRBD1; V gene: TRBV2; clone size: -; CDR3 protein: CASTTGTGTETQYF; CDR3 DNA: TGTGCCAGCACAACTGGGACAGGGACGGAGACCCAGTACTTC
J gene: TRBJ1-1; D gene: TRBD1; V gene: TRBV30; clone size: -; CDR3 protein: CAWSGQGPAAFF; CDR3 DNA: TGTGCCTGGAGTGGACAGGGTCCGGCCGCTTTCTTT
J gene: TRBJ2-5; D gene: TRBD2; V gene: TRBV12-5; clone size: -; CDR3 protein: CASGVRGEETQYF; CDR3 DNA: TGTGCTAGTGGCGTACGGGGGGAAGAGACCCAGTACTTC
J gene: TRBJ2-7; D gene: TRBD1; V gene: TRBV18; clone size: -; CDR3 protein: CASSPGQSYEQYF; CDR3 DNA: TGTGCCAGCTCACCGGGACAGTCCTACGAGCAGTACTTC
J gene: TRBJ2-7; D gene: -; V gene: TRBV19; clone size: once; CDR3 protein: CASSRVGLEEQYF; CDR3 DNA: TGTGCCAGTAGTAGGGTGGGGCTGGAAGAGCAGTACTTC
J gene: TRBJ2-7; D gene: TRBD1; V gene: TRBV28; clone size: -; CDR3 protein: CASSFGQGETYEQYF; CDR3 DNA: TGTGCCAGCAGTTTCGGACAGGGCGAGACCTACGAGCAGTACTTC
J gene: TRBJ1-2; D gene: -; V gene: TRBV7-2; clone size: -; CDR3 protein: CASSLTGTSYGYTF; CDR3 DNA: TGTGCCAGCAGTCTTACAGGGACTAGCTATGGCTACACCTTC
J gene: TRBJ1-2; D gene: TRBD1; V gene: TRBV19; clone size: -; CDR3 protein: CASSPGTGREDTF; CDR3 DNA: TGTGCCAGTAGTCCTGGGACAGGGCGGGAGGACACCTTC
J gene: TRBJ1-1; D gene: -; V gene: TRBV7-9; clone size: -; CDR3 protein: CASGTGSTEAFF; CDR3 DNA: TGTGCCAGCGGAACAGGGTCCACTGAAGCTTTCTTT
J gene: TRBJ2-7; D gene: TRBD2; V gene: TRBV7-9; clone size: -; CDR3 protein: CASSLGPAGGVRSYEQYF; CDR3 DNA: TGTGCCAGCAGCTTAGGGCCAGCGGGAGGGGTTAGGTCCTACGAGCAGTACTTC
J gene: TRBJ2-1; D gene: TRBD2; V gene: TRBV29-1; clone size: -; CDR3 protein: CSVGTSGNEQFF; CDR3 DNA: TGCAGCGTTGGAACTAGCGGGAATGAGCAGTTCTTC